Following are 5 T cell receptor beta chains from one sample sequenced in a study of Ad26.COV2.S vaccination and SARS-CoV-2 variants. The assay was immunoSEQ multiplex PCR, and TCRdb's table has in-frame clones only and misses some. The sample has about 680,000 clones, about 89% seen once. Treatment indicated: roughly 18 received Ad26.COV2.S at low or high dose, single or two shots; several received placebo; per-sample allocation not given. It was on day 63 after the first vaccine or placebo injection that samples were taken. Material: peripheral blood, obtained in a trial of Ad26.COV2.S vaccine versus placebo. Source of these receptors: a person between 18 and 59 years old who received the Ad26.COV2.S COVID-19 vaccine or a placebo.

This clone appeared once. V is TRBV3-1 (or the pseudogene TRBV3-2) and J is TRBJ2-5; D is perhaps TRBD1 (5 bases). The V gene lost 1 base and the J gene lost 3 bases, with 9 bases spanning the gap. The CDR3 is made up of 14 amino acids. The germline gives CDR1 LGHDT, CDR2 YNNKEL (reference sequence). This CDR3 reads CASSQGTTKETQYF. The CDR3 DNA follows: TGTGCCAGCAGCCAAGGGACAACCAAAGAGACCCAGTACTTC.

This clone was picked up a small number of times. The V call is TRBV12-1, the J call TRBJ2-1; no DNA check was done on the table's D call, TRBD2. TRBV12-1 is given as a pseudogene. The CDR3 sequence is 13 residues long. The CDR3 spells CASNLLLVNEQFF. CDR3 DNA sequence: TGTGCCAGCAACCTTTTACTAGTCAATGAGCAGTTCTTC.

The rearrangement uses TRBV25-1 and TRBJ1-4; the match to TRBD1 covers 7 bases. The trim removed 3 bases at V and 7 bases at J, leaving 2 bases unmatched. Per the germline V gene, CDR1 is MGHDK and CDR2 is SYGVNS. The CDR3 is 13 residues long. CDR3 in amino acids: CASSDRGFEKLFF. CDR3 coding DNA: TGTGCCAGCAGTGACAGGGGGTTTGAAAAACTGTTTTTT.

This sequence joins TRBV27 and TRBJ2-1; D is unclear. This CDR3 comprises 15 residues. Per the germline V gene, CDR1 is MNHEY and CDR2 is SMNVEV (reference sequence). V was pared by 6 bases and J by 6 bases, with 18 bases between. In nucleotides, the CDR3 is TGTGCCAGCAGCTCTGGGGTCGGGTATGGCAATGAGCAGTTCTTC. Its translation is CASSSGVGYGNEQFF.

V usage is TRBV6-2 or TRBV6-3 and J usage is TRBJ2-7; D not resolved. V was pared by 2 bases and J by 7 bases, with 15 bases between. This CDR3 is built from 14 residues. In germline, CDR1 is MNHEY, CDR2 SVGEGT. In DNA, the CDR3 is TGTGCCAGCAGTTACCCTCTCAGAACCGGGGAGCAGTACTTC. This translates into CASSYPLRTGEQYF.